A single sample gave rise to the 20 T cell receptor beta chains below, sequenced in a study of blood T cell repertoires in COVID-19 (dated by TCRdb to the early 2020s). Libraries were built with the immunoSEQ multiplex PCR assay. TCRdb's version of the immuneACCESS table is confined to in-frame rearrangements and falls short of the full clone set. An unresolved V gene accounts for under half of the shortfall where checked; the remainder is of unknown origin. In this sample the table shows some 200,000 clones, roughly 85% of which occur a single time. About 12% of the sample comes from the top ten. Sequencing input: peripheral blood. All receptors derive from a woman in her late teens or twenties who had recovered from COVID-19.

This clone was detected once. The rearrangement joins TRBV19 to TRBJ2-7, with TRBD2 identical over 10 bases. From germline, CDR1 is LNHDA and CDR2 SQIVND (reference sequence). The CDR3 runs 13 residues. V shed 4 bases and J 5 bases; nucleotides not matched to a gene: 2. The DNA of the CDR3 is TGTGCCAGTAGTACTACTAGCGGGGACGAGCAGTACTTC. Amino acids: CASSTTSGDEQYF.

The rearrangement joins TRBV5-1 to TRBJ1-1; TRBD1 aligns across 9 bases. Germline CDR1 reads SGHRS; CDR2 reads YFSETQ. The junction had 4 bases not matched to a gene; V was cut back by 2 bases and J by 5 bases. The CDR3 has 14 amino acids. The CDR3 sequence: CASSFATGGTEAFF. The CDR3 region has the DNA TGCGCCAGCAGCTTCGCGACAGGGGGTACTGAAGCTTTCTTT. Complete variable domain (other parts from reference TRBV5-1 and TRBJ1-1): KAGVTQTPRYLIKTRGQQVTLSCSPISGHRSVSWYQQTPGQGLQFLFEYFSETQRNKGNFPGRFSGRQFSNSRSEMNVSTLELGDSALYLCASSFATGGTEAFFGQGTRLTVV.

This clone appeared a few times. The V call is TRBV10-1, the J call TRBJ2-7; possible D gene TRBD2, 6 bases. The CDR3 extends over 11 amino acids. Looked up from germline, CDR1 is WNHNN and CDR2 is SYGVQD (reference sequence). The CDR3 spells CFRERLGEQYF. DNA of the CDR3: TGCTTCCGGGAGAGGCTGGGCGAGCAGTACTTC.

The V gene is TRBV9, the J gene TRBJ2-7; TRBD2 matches at 8 bases. V shed 1 base and J 7 bases; nucleotides not matched to a gene: 1. The CDR3 is made up of 12 amino acids. CDR1 and CDR2 (germline): SGDLS, YYNGEE. CDR3 bases: TGTGCCAGCAGCGTAACTAGCGGTGAGCAGTACTTC. Translating it yields CASSVTSGEQYF.

The chain employs TRBV19 and TRBJ1-5, with a possible D match to TRBD1 (6 bases). In germline, CDR1 is LNHDA, CDR2 SQIVND (reference sequence). The CDR3 length is 13 residues. The germline V and J ends were trimmed by 5 bases and 5 bases, with 10 bases remaining between them. CDR3 coding DNA: TGTGCCAGTAGTGCACAGGGAGATCAGCCCCAGCATTTT. Translated: CASSAQGDQPQHF.

The chain joins TRBV4-1 to TRBJ1-2, with D possibly TRBD1 on 5 matching bases. The CDR3 is 15 residues long. Germline lookup yields CDR1 MGHRA and CDR2 YSYEKL. V lost 1 base, J lost 3 bases, and 12 bases lay in between. CDR3 bases: TGCGCCAGCAGCCAAGGTGAGGGAGGGGACTATGGCTACACCTTC. It translates to CASSQGEGGDYGYTF.

The CDR3 region is CASSLNRGLEQYF. In nucleotides, the CDR3 is TGTGCCAGCAGCTTAAACAGGGGGCTTGAGCAGTACTTC. This chain links TRBV7-2 with TRBJ2-7; TRBD1 aligns across 9 bases. Germline V gives CDR1 SGHTA, CDR2 FQGNSA. The ends lost 2 bases at V and 7 bases at J; junction bases unmatched: 3. CDR3 length equals 13 residues.

The rearrangement uses TRBV7-2 and TRBJ1-3, with 9 bases that match TRBD1. The CDR3 contains 15 residues. The germline V gene encodes CDR1 SGHTA and CDR2 FQGNSA. Trimming removed 3 bases from V and 3 bases from J; junction bases left unmatched: 3. CDR3 DNA sequence: TGTGCCAGCAGCTTCCCGGGACAGGGTGGAAACACCATATATTTT. It encodes CASSFPGQGGNTIYF.

The chain uses TRBV27 and TRBJ1-3; 9 bases match TRBD1. V gave up 3 bases and J gave up 4 bases; unmatched junction bases: 7. The CDR3 runs to 16 residues. Germline values: CDR1 MNHEY, CDR2 SMNVEV (reference sequence). The CDR3 is CASSLLSGTGGNTIYF. DNA of the CDR3: TGTGCCAGCAGTTTGCTTTCCGGGACAGGGGGAAACACCATATATTTT.

The V call is TRBV4-3, the J call TRBJ1-2, with D unclear. V gave up 4 bases and J gave up 1 base, with 13 bases separating them. CDR3 size: 15 residues. Germline CDR1 and CDR2: LGHNA and YSLEER. Here the CDR3 DNA reads TGCGCCAGCAGCCCCCACCGGAACTATAACTATGGCTACACCTTC. This translates into CASSPHRNYNYGYTF.

The CDR3 reads CASSNPGTPRETQYF. For the CDR3, the DNA is TGTGCCAGCAGTAATCCGGGAACACCCCGGGAGACCCAGTACTTC. The genes are TRBV6-5 and TRBJ2-5, with D perhaps matching TRBD2 (5 bases). Trimming shortened V by 5 bases and J by 5 bases, and 18 bases separated the two germline ends. The CDR3 is 15 amino acids. Germline CDR1 MNHEY, CDR2 SVGAGI.

The chain joins TRBV19 to TRBJ1-2; TRBD1 is a possible D gene (5 bases). The germline V gene has CDR1 LNHDA and CDR2 SQIVND (reference sequence). This CDR3 spans 14 amino acids. Trimming took off 1 base at V and 3 bases at J, with 9 bases between the two ends. CDR3 sequence: CASSIVGGDYGYTF. For the CDR3, the DNA is TGTGCCAGTAGTATAGTAGGAGGGGACTATGGCTACACCTTC.

This clone was found once. The CDR3 bases are TGTGCCAGCTCCAGGGGGCCTTCCTCCTACGAGCAGTACTTC. Translation gives CASSRGPSSYEQYF. The chain employs TRBV18 and TRBJ2-7; 8 bases match TRBD1. The CDR3 totals 14 residues. The V segment lost 6 bases and the J segment 0 bases; nucleotides outside the gene matches: 4. Per the germline V gene, CDR1 is KGHSH and CDR2 is LQKENI.

The V call is TRBV18, the J call TRBJ2-5; tentative D call: TRBD1 (5 bases). This CDR3 has 13 amino acids. Germline V gene sequence: CDR1 KGHSH, CDR2 LQKENI. V lost 6 bases, J lost 3 bases, and 11 bases lay in between. CDR3 region: CASSPYRKETQYF. CDR3 coding DNA: TGTGCCAGCTCCCCTTACAGGAAAGAGACCCAGTACTTC.

The gene calls are TRBV3-1 (or the pseudogene TRBV3-2) and TRBJ2-2; a weak D match, TRBD2 (6 bases). The CDR3 runs 13 residues. Germline values: CDR1 LGHDT, CDR2 YNNKEL (reference sequence). Trimming removed 3 bases from V and 6 bases from J, with 8 bases in between. The CDR3 sequence: CASSQEGPGELFF. In DNA form, the CDR3 reads TGTGCCAGCAGCCAGGAGGGCCCCGGGGAGCTGTTTTTT.

Worth noting for this clone: Its ends do not fully match the called genes, so a read error is possible. The chain links TRBV10-3 to TRBJ1-3; 9 bases line up with TRBD1. This CDR3 region has 16 residues. Germline V gives CDR1 ENHRY, CDR2 SYGVKD. The CDR3 DNA sequence: TGTGCCATCAGTGACACAGGGGGCGTTGGTGGATACACCATATATTTT. Translating it yields CAISDTGGVGGYTIYF.

The rearrangement uses TRBV19 and TRBJ1-1; D is perhaps TRBD1 (5 bases). Germline V CDR1 and CDR2: LNHDA, SQIVND (reference sequence). The CDR3 runs to 13 residues. The V end was cut by 4 bases, the J end by 4 bases, with 10 bases between. CDR3 sequence reads: CASSTGMSTEAFF. CDR3 coding DNA: TGTGCCAGTAGTACAGGGATGAGCACTGAAGCTTTCTTT.

This chain joins TRBV5-1 and TRBJ2-7; tentative D call: TRBD1 (5 bases). Germline V gene data show CDR1 as SGHRS and CDR2 as YFSETQ. The CDR3 consists of 16 residues. Trimming removed 2 bases at V and 4 bases at J, with 19 bases between. The CDR3 nucleotides are TGCGCCAGCAGCTTCCCTCAGGGAACAACGAATTACGAGCAGTACTTC. Amino acids: CASSFPQGTTNYEQYF.

The chain has TRBV19 and TRBJ2-7; possible D gene TRBD2, 5 bases. CDR1 and CDR2 from the germline V gene are LNHDA and SQIVND (reference sequence). The CDR3 runs 15 residues. Trimming left V 1 base short and J 3 bases short, with 13 bases between. CDR3 in amino acids: CASSIVLDSSYEQYF. The CDR3 region has the DNA TGTGCCAGTAGTATAGTGTTGGACTCGAGCTACGAGCAGTACTTC.

The chain uses TRBV5-5 and TRBJ2-2; no firm D call. This CDR3 is 12 amino acids long. V was shortened by 4 bases and J by 2 bases, with 3 bases between the two germline ends. Germline V gene data show CDR1 as SGHKS and CDR2 as YYEKEE (reference sequence). In DNA form, the CDR3 reads TGTGCCAGCAGCCTCAACACCGGGGAGCTGTTTTTT. It yields the protein CASSLNTGELFF.